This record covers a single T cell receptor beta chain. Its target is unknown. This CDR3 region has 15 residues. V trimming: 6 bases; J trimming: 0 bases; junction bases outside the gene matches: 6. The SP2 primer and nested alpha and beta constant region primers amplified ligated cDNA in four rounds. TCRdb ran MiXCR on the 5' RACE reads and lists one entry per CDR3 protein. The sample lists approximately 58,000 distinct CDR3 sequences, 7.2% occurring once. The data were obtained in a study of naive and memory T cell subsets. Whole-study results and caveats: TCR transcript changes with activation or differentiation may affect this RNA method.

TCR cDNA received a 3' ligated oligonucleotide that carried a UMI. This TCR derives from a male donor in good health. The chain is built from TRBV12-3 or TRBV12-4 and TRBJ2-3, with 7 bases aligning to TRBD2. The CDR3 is CASRRAGVSTDTQYF. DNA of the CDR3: TGTGCCAGCAGGAGGGCGGGGGTCAGCACAGATACGCAGTATTTT.